This TCR beta chain was identified during a study of a mutant IDH1 vaccine in newly diagnosed glioma (dated by TCRdb to about 2021). Concerning the study at large: Patients received eight vaccinations in weeks 1, 3, 5, 7, 11, 15, 19 and 23, corresponding to visits V03 through V10. Vaccination began 4-6 weeks after radiotherapy alone, or alongside temozolomide cycles in the chemotherapy-containing groups. Of the 32 patients who were treated, about 60% were male and 37.5% were female, and the mean age was roughly 40 years. Prior to enrollment, patients had been given standard therapy consisting of radiotherapy alone, temozolomide alone, or radiochemotherapy with temozolomide, with the combination given to most patients. Peripheral blood was collected at six visits: V03 (baseline), V05, V07, V10, V12 and V13. For exploratory analyses, longitudinal TCRB deep sequencing was carried out in some 25 treated patients wherever samples were available.

Broad study findings and their caveats: Pseudoprogression seemed to be unrelated to changes in the top peripheral T cell clonotypes found by TCRB sequencing. Vaccine-induced immune responses across multiple MHC alleles were detected in around 92% of patients. Availability determined which PBMC samples were chosen for TCRB deep sequencing. The authors noted that analyses of patient blood samples could not be reproduced because of sample limitations.

Library preparation was by the immunoSEQ multiplex PCR assay. Rearranged TCR beta chain sequences were amplified with the hsTCRB Kit following the manufacturer's protocol. TCRB libraries were sequenced on an Illumina MiSeq. In the paper's pipeline: Demultiplexing, trimming and gene mapping were performed with the kit vendor's proprietary platform. TCRdb took this table from immuneACCESS and kept in-frame rearrangements with V and J called. Such tables lack part of the clones; where checked against another copy, unresolved V genes explain under half of the gap, and the rest is unexplained. That table supplies the V and J calls and clone size; D and trimming were determined from the DNA. Present in this sample are some 26,000 clones, roughly 70% of which were seen just once. The ten largest clones capture about 10% of the sample. This specimen's time point label, per the study, means: week 11, during vaccination. Each vaccine dose was 300 ug of a 20-mer mutant IDH1 peptide in Montanide, given subcutaneously with topical imiquimod. The donors had newly diagnosed IDH1-mutant astrocytomas of WHO grade 3 or 4 that showed loss of nuclear ATRX. The samples were drawn from NOA16, a multicentre, single-arm, open-label phase I trial in Germany that tested a mutant IDH1 peptide vaccine in humans for the first time. Genomic DNA for TCRB sequencing was extracted from EDTA blood using the DNeasy Blood and Tissue Kit.

Comment on this clone: Its recognized antigen is unknown. Nothing much larger sits one base from this clone, and base qualities are not available.

The sample was peripheral blood mononuclear cells (PBMCs), taken from a glioma patient whose treatment included an IDH1 peptide vaccine. This clonotype originated in a young man with glioma. Some clones in this sample may be carry-over from other donors' samples.

The CDR3 region has the sequence CASSQVAGRTEAFF. The DNA is TGCGCCAGCAGCCAAGTGGCAGGGCGCACTGAAGCTTTCTTT. The chain was built from TRBV4-3 and TRBJ1-1; the D gene is possibly TRBD1, with 5 bases matching. The junction shows trimming of 1 base on V and 4 bases on J, plus 10 bases between the germline ends. The CDR3 sequence holds 14 residues, the cysteine and phenylalanine included. Of the read, only the CDR3 DNA is kept; its 42 bases are in frame from base 1. The germline V gene gives CDR1 as LGHNA and CDR2 as YSLEER.